The rows below give T cell receptor beta chains drawn from one sample of a study of blood T cell repertoires in COVID-19. Method: immunoSEQ multiplex PCR; TCRdb's copy keeps in-frame clones and lacks some. The data hold roughly 410,000 clones, with more than 80% observed a single time. The specimen was peripheral blood. Receptors originate from a man in his forties with acute or convalescent COVID-19. Both conserved end residues are part of each CDR3. A D gene is named only where the DNA matches it firmly. Rows may omit the clone size; those that give it use once, few, many or a size class.

v_call	d_call	j_call	clone_size	cdr3_aa	cdr3_nt
TRBV3-1/TRBV3-2	NA	TRBJ1-4	NA	CASSQDIAQGIGEKLFF	TGTGCCAGCAGCCAAGACATCGCCCAGGGAATCGGAGAAAAACTGTTTTTT
TRBV6-5	TRBD1	TRBJ1-3	NA	CASSFDRDRAGNTIYF	TGTGCCAGCAGTTTCGACAGGGATAGGGCTGGAAACACCATATATTTT
TRBV6-6	TRBD1	TRBJ1-6	NA	CASFDRGGSPLHF	TGTGCCAGCTTCGACAGGGGAGGTTCACCCCTCCACTTT
TRBV6-1	NA	TRBJ2-5	NA	CASSDPGTLQETQYF	TGTGCCAGCAGTGACCCCGGGACACTCCAAGAGACCCAGTACTTC
TRBV11-3	NA	TRBJ2-7	NA	CASSLFGRTYEQYF	TGTGCCAGCAGCTTATTTGGCAGAACCTACGAGCAGTACTTC
TRBV19	TRBD2	TRBJ2-1	NA	CASTTGTSRNEQFF	TGTGCCAGCACTACCGGGACTAGCAGAAATGAGCAGTTCTTC
TRBV27	NA	TRBJ2-7	NA	CASSWNRVSEQYF	TGTGCCAGCAGCTGGAACAGGGTCAGCGAGCAGTACTTC
TRBV9	NA	TRBJ2-1	NA	CASQGINNEQFF	TGTGCCAGTCAGGGGATTAACAATGAGCAGTTCTTC
TRBV27	TRBD1	TRBJ1-2	NA	CASSFSSGQGSYGYTF	TGTGCCAGCAGTTTTTCCTCGGGACAGGGAAGCTATGGCTACACCTTC
TRBV19	NA	TRBJ2-3	NA	CASSIWTSSGDTQYF	TGTGCCAGTAGTATATGGACCAGTAGCGGAGATACGCAGTATTTT
TRBV6-1	NA	TRBJ2-3	many	CASSEATGGTDTQYF	TGTGCCAGCAGTGAAGCTACGGGGGGCACAGATACGCAGTATTTT
TRBV7-9	NA	TRBJ1-1	NA	CASSPGDGNTEAFF	TGTGCCAGCAGCCCGGGGGACGGGAACACTGAAGCTTTCTTT
TRBV10-3	TRBD2	TRBJ2-1	few	CAISSGTSGYNEQFF	TGTGCCATCAGTTCCGGGACTAGCGGATACAATGAGCAGTTCTTC
TRBV5-1	NA	TRBJ1-3	NA	CASSLGLGLVGNTIYF	TGCGCCAGCAGCTTGGGGTTGGGGCTGGTTGGAAACACCATATATTTT
TRBV6-2/TRBV6-3	NA	TRBJ1-2	NA	CASSNRVGSYGYTF	TGTGCCAGCAGTAACAGGGTCGGAAGCTATGGCTACACCTTC
TRBV7-2	NA	TRBJ2-2	NA	CASSLARASDTGELFF	TGTGCCAGCAGCTTAGCGCGGGCTAGTGACACCGGGGAGCTGTTTTTT
TRBV6-6	NA	TRBJ1-4	NA	CASSYVDSYNEKLFF	TGTGCCAGCAGTTACGTCGACAGCTATAATGAAAAACTGTTTTTT
TRBV6-1	TRBD1	TRBJ2-7	NA	CASSDIDRDLSYEQYF	TGTGCCAGCAGTGACATCGACAGGGACCTCTCCTACGAGCAGTACTTC
TRBV29-1	NA	TRBJ2-5	once	CSVGGRGQETQYF	TGCAGCGTTGGTGGCAGGGGACAAGAGACCCAGTACTTC
TRBV18	NA	TRBJ1-1	NA	CASSPQGRGPHTEAFF	TGTGCCAGCTCACCCCAGGGGCGAGGGCCCCATACCGAAGCTTTCTTT
TRBV28	TRBD2	TRBJ2-2	NA	CASSSFFTSGRPGELFF	TGTGCCAGCAGTTCATTTTTTACTAGCGGGAGACCCGGGGAGCTGTTTTTT
TRBV5-1	NA	TRBJ1-1	NA	CASSLNRVTNTEAFF	TGCGCCAGCAGCTTAAACAGGGTAACGAACACTGAAGCTTTCTTT
TRBV7-3	NA	TRBJ1-1	NA	CASSFQRNTEAFF	TGTGCCAGCAGCTTTCAGCGGAACACTGAAGCTTTCTTT
TRBV27	TRBD2	TRBJ2-1	NA	CASSLAGGFNEQFF	TGTGCCAGCAGTCTAGCGGGAGGGTTCAATGAGCAGTTCTTC
TRBV9	NA	TRBJ2-7	once	CASSRISGRGEQYF	TGTGCCAGCAGCCGGATCTCCGGGCGCGGGGAGCAGTACTTC
TRBV4-3	NA	TRBJ2-7	NA	CASSLSWEEDYEQYF	TGCGCCAGCAGCCTTAGTTGGGAGGAGGATTACGAGCAGTACTTC